Presented here are 5 T cell receptor beta chains from one specimen sequenced in a study of blood T cell repertoires in COVID-19. Generated by immunoSEQ multiplex PCR, the TCRdb table keeps only in-frame clones and is missing some. In the table there are some 240,000 clones, roughly 80% of which are singletons. The sequencing sample was made of peripheral blood. The source is a woman aged 55-69 years with active or convalescent COVID-19.

At least ten counts were recorded for this clone. The chain links TRBV6-5 to TRBJ2-5; TRBD1 is a possible D gene (5 bases). The V and J ends lost 6 bases and 0 bases respectively, with 11 bases between them. The length of the CDR3 is 14 residues. From germline, CDR1 is MNHEY and CDR2 SVGAGI. CDR3 sequence: CASRPTGNQETQYF. The CDR3 nucleotides are TGTGCCAGCAGACCCACAGGAAACCAAGAGACCCAGTACTTC.

This clone was recorded once. The rearrangement links TRBV6-5 to TRBJ2-7, with 7 bases that match TRBD1. Looked up from germline, CDR1 is MNHEY and CDR2 is SVGAGI. The junction had 4 bases not matched to a gene; V was cut back by 6 bases and J by 5 bases. The CDR3 spans 12 residues. The CDR3 bases are TGTGCCAGCAGACAGGGGAAGGACGAGCAGTACTTC. Protein: CASRQGKDEQYF.

The chain uses TRBV10-3 and TRBJ2-7; D possibly corresponds to TRBD2 (5 bases). This CDR3 comprises 18 residues. Trimming pared 2 bases from V and 3 bases from J, leaving 23 bases between. In germline, CDR1 is ENHRY, CDR2 SYGVKD. The CDR3 sequence is CAISEAGRRSAGLYEQYF. CDR3 sequence (DNA): TGTGCCATCAGTGAGGCGGGTCGGAGATCGGCTGGGCTCTACGAGCAGTACTTC.

V is TRBV7-2 and J is TRBJ2-5; D ambiguous. There are 13 residues in the CDR3. Germline CDR1 reads SGHTA; CDR2 reads FQGNSA. The ends were cut back, 5 bases at V and 5 bases at J, with 12 bases in the middle. This chain's CDR3 is CASSPRLQETQYF. Here the CDR3 DNA reads TGTGCCAGCAGCCCTCGTCTACAGGAGACCCAGTACTTC. The whole variable domain, remainder taken from reference TRBV7-2 and TRBJ2-5, is GAGVSQSPSNKVTEKGKDVELRCDPISGHTALYWYRQSLGQGLEFLIYFQGNSAPDKSGLPSDRFSAERTGGSVSTLTIQRTQQEDSAVYLCASSPRLQETQYFGPGTRLLVL.

J is TRBJ1-3 and V is TRBV7-2; the match to TRBD1 covers 9 bases. In germline, CDR1 is SGHTA, CDR2 FQGNSA. Unmatched junction bases numbered 5, after V lost 5 bases and J lost 0 bases. CDR3 length equals 16 residues. The CDR3 DNA follows: TGTGCCAGCAGCCCGGGACAGGGCTTCTCTGGAAACACCATATATTTT. It specifies CASSPGQGFSGNTIYF.